This TCR beta chain was captured in a study of T-cell memory formation after mild COVID-19. This clonotype appeared many times. Its antigen is unidentified. The junction departs from the called germline gene at one end, perhaps through a read error. TCR alpha and TCR beta cDNA libraries with sample barcodes and UMIs came from 5'RACE using constant-segment primers. Each CDR3 protein is one row after TCRdb ran MiXCR on the 5' RACE reads. The profile covers around 390,000 distinct CDR3 sequences, with roughly 15% appearing a single time and 20% to 25% taken by the ten largest. The germline CDR1 and CDR2 sequences are SGHRS and YFSETQ. The CDR3 length is 13 residues. Findings and limits, study-wide: Clones contracting over day 15 to 85 were CD4/CD8 balanced, with later expanders leaning CD4+. SARS-CoV-2 specificity was not confirmed for second-wave clones peaking on day 37. Largely, contracting CD4+ clones fell within CM and EM, and contracting CD8+ clones within EMRA.

Material for sequencing was PBMCs or a T cell subset sorted from them (not recorded which). This TCR was sampled from a man younger than 30 who had mild COVID-19 (a few samples of this study predate the infection). Cell type and time point are not known. The chain has TRBV5-1 and TRBJ1-2; D gene uncertain. CDR3 in DNA: TGTGCCAGCAGTTTGGGCGGTAACTATGGCTACACCTTC. Protein sequence: CASSLGGNYGYTF.